Listed here is a single T cell receptor beta chain. Profiled with immunoSEQ multiplex PCR; TCRdb holds only in-frame clones, not every one. Counted here are 110,000 to 150,000 clones, 84% occurring once; the ten biggest clones make up roughly 1.4%. This entry is derived from a study of cytomegalovirus exposure and HLA in healthy donors. CDR1 SGHVS and CDR2 FQNEAQ come from the germline V gene. V lost 2 bases to trimming and J lost 5 bases; unmatched junction nucleotides: 9. This CDR3 region has 17 residues. The rearrangement links TRBV7-8 to TRBJ1-5; 10 bases match TRBD1. Source material: PBMCs. The sequence was obtained from a woman younger than 45 in good health and CMV-seronegative. The CDR3 DNA sequence: TGTGCCAGCAGCTTAAGGGCTACGGACAGGGGGGATCAGCCCCAGCATTTT. This sequence encodes CASSLRATDRGDQPQHF.